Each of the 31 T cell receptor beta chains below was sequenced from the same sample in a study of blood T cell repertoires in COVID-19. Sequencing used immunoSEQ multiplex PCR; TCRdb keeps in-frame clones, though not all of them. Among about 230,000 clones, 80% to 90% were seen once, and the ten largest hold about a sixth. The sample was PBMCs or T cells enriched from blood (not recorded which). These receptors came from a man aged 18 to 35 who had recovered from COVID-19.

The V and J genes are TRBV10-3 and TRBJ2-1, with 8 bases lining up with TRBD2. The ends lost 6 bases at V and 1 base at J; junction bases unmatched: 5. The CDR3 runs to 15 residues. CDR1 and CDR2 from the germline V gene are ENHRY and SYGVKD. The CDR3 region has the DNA TGTGCCATCAGGCAACTAGCGGATTCCTACAATGAGCAGTTCTTC. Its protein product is CAIRQLADSYNEQFF.

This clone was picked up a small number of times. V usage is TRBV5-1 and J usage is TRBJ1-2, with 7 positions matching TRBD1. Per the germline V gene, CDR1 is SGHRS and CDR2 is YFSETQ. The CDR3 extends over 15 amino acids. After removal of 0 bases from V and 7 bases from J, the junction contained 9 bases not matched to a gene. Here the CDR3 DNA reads TGCGCCAGCAGCTTGGAAACAGGGGCCGGCTTTGGCTACACCTTC. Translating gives CASSLETGAGFGYTF.

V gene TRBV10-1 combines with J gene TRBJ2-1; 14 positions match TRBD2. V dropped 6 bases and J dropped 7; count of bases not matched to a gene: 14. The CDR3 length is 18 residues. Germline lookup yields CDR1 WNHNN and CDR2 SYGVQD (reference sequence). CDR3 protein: CASSGTSGSGIARNEQFF. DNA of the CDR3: TGCGCCAGCAGCGGGACTAGCGGGAGTGGTATCGCGCGAAATGAGCAGTTCTTC.

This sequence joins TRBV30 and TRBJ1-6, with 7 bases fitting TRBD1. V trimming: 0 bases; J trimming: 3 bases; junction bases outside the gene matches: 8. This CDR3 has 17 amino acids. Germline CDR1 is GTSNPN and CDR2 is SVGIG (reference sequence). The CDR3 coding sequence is TGTGCCTGGAGTGTACAGTGGACAGGATTCTATAATTCACCCCTCCACTTT. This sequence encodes CAWSVQWTGFYNSPLHF.

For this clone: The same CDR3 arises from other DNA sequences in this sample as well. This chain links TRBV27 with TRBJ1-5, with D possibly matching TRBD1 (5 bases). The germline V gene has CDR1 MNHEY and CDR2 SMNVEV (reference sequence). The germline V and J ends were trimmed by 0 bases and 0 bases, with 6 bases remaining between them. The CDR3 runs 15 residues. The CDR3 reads CASSLSQGSNQPQHF. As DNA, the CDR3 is TGTGCCAGCAGTTTATCCCAGGGTAGCAATCAGCCCCAGCATTTT.

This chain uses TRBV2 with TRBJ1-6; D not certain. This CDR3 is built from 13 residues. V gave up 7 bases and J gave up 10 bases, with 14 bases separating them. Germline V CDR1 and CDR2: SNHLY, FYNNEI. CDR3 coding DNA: TGTGCCAGCACCGGGCTCTCGGGGTCACCCCTCCACTTT. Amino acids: CASTGLSGSPLHF.

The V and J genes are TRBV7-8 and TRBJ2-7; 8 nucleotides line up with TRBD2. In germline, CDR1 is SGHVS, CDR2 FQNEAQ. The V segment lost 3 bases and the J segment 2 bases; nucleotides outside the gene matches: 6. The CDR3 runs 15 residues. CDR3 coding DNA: TGTGCCAGCAGCTTTACTAGCGGAATTACCTACGAGCAGTACTTC. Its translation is CASSFTSGITYEQYF.

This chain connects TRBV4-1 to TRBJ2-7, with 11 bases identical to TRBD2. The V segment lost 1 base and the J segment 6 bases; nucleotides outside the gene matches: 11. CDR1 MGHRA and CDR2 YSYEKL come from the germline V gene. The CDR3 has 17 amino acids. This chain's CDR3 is CASSQGLAGGPRGEQYF. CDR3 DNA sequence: TGCGCCAGCAGCCAAGGATTAGCGGGAGGGCCAAGGGGCGAGCAGTACTTC.

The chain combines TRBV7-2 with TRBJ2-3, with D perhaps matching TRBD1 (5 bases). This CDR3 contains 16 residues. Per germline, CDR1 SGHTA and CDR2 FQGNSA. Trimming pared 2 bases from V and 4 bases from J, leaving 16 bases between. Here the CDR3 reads CASSLTDIRVADTQYF. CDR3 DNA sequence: TGTGCCAGCAGCTTAACGGACATACGAGTGGCAGATACGCAGTATTTT.

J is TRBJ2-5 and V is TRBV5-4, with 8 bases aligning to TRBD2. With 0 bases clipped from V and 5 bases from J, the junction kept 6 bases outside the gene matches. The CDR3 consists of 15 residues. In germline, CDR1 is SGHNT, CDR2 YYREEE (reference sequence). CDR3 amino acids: CASSLAATSEETQYF. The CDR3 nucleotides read TGTGCCAGCAGCTTGGCAGCGACTAGCGAGGAGACCCAGTACTTC.

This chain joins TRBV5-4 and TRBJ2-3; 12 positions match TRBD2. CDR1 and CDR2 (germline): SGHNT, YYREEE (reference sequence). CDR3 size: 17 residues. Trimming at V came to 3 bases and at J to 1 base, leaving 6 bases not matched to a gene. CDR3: CASSSKASGGGTDTQYF. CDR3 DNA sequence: TGTGCCAGCAGCTCCAAGGCTAGCGGGGGGGGCACAGATACGCAGTATTTT. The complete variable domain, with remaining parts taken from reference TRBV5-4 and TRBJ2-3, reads ETGVTQSPTHLIKTRGQQVTLRCSSQSGHNTVSWYQQALGQGPQFIFQYYREEENGRGNFPPRFSGLQFPNYSSELNVNALELDDSALYLCASSSKASGGGTDTQYFGPGTRLTVL.

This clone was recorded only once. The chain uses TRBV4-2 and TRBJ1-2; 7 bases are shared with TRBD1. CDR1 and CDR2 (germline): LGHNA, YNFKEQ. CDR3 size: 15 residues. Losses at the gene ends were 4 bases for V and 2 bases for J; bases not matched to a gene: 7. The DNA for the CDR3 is TGTGCCAGCAGCCGACGGGACAGAGAGAACTATGGCTACACCTTC. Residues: CASSRRDRENYGYTF.

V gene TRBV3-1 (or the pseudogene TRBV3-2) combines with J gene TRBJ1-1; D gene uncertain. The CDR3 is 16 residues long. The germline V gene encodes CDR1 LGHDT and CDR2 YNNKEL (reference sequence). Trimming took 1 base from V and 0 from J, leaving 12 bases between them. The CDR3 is CASSQAQVNMNTEAFF. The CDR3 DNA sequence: TGTGCCAGCAGCCAAGCGCAGGTTAACATGAACACTGAAGCTTTCTTT.

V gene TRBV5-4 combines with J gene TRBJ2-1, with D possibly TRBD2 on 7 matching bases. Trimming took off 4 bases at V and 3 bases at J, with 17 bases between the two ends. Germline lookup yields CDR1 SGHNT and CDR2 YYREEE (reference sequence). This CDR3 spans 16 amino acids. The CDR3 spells CASSPGGQSGYNEQFF. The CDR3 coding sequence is TGTGCCAGCAGCCCGGGGGGACAAAGTGGCTACAATGAGCAGTTCTTC.

CDR3 in amino acids: CASSPPITTTGMNTEAFF. CDR3 sequence (DNA): TGTGCCAGCAGTCCTCCGATCACGACGACAGGGATGAACACTGAAGCTTTCTTT. V gene TRBV27 combines with J gene TRBJ1-1, with 7 bases that match TRBD1. The V segment lost 5 bases and the J segment 0 bases; nucleotides outside the gene matches: 15. CDR3 length: 18 residues. Germline V gene data show CDR1 as MNHEY and CDR2 as SMNVEV (reference sequence).

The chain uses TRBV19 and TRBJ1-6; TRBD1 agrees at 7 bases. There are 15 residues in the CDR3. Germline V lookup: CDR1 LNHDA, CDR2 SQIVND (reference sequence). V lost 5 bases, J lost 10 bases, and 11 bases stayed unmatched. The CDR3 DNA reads TGTGCCAGTAGTTCTGGCGGGACAGATCGATCACCCCTCCACTTT. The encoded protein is CASSSGGTDRSPLHF.

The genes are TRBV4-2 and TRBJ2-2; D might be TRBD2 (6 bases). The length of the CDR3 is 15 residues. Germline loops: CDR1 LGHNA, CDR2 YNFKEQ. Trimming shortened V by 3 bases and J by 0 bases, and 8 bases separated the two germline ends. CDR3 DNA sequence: TGTGCCAGCAGCCAGGGAGGACCGAACACCGGGGAGCTGTTTTTT. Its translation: CASSQGGPNTGELFF.

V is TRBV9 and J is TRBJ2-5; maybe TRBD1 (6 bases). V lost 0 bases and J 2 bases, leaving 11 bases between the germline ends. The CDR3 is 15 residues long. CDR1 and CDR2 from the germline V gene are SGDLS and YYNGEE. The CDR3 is CASSVALGGQETQYF. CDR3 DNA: TGTGCCAGCAGCGTAGCCCTAGGGGGACAAGAGACCCAGTACTTC.

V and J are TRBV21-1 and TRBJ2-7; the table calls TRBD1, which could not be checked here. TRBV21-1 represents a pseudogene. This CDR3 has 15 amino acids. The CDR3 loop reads CASSFRTAAITEQYF. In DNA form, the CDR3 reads TGTGCCAGCAGCTTTCGGACAGCTGCCATCACCGAGCAGTACTTC.

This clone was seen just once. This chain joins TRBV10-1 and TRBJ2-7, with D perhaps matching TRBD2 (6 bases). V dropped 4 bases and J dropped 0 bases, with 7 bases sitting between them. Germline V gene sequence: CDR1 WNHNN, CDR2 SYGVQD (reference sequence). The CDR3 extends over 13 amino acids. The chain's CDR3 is CASSAGGSYEQYF. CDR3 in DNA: TGCGCCAGCAGTGCCGGGGGCTCCTACGAGCAGTACTTC.

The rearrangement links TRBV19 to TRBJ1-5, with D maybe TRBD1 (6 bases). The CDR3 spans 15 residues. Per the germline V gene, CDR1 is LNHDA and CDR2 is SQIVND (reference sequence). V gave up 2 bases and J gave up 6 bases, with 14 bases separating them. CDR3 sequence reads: CASSIRAGVGQPQHF. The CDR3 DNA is TGTGCCAGTAGTATAAGGGCAGGGGTGGGTCAGCCCCAGCATTTT.

The CDR3 sequence is CASTKRGVAGGRGEQFF. CDR3 nucleotide sequence: TGTGCCAGCACCAAACGAGGGGTAGCGGGGGGGCGCGGTGAGCAGTTCTTC. The chain employs TRBV3-1 (or the pseudogene TRBV3-2) and TRBJ2-1, with 11 bases aligning to TRBD2. The CDR3 length is 17 residues. The V gene end was trimmed by 7 bases and the J gene end by 9 bases; junction bases not matched to a gene: 17. CDR1 is LGHDT and CDR2 is YNNKEL in the germline V gene (reference sequence).

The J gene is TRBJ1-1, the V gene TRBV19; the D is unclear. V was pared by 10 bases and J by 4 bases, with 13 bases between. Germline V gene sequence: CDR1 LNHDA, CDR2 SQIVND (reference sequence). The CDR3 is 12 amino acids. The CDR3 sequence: CAISFRGTEAFF. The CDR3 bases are TGTGCCATTTCATTTCGGGGCACTGAAGCTTTCTTT.

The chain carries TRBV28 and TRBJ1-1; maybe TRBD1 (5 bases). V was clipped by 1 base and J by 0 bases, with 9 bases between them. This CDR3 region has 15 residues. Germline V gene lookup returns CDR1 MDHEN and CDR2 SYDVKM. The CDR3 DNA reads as TGTGCCAGCAGTTTATCAGGGCCGATGAACACTGAAGCTTTCTTT. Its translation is CASSLSGPMNTEAFF.

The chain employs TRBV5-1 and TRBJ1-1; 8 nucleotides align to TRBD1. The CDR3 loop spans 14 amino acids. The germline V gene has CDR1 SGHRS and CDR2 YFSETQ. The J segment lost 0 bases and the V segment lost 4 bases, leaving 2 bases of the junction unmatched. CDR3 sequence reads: CASSGDRLNTEAFF. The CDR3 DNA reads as TGCGCCAGCAGCGGGGACAGGTTGAACACTGAAGCTTTCTTT.

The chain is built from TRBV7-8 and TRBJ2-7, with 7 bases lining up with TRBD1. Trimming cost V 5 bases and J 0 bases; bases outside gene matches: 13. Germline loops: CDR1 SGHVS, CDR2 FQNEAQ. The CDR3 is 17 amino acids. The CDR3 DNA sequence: TGTGCCAGCAGCGAGAGGGACAGTTTCCTCAGCTCCTACGAGCAGTACTTC. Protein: CASSERDSFLSSYEQYF.

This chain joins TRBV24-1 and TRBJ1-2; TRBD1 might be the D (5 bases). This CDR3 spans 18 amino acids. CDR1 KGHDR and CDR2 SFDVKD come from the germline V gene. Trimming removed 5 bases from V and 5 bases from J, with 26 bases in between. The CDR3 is CATSVGVGGPKGSYGYTF. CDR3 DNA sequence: TGTGCCACCAGTGTCGGGGTGGGGGGTCCCAAGGGCTCTTATGGCTACACCTTC.

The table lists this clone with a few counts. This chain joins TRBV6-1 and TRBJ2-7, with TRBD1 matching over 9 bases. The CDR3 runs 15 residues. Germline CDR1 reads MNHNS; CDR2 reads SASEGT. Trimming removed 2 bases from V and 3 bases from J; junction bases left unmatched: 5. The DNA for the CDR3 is TGTGCCAGCAGTGAAAGGGAGACAGGGGGCTACGAGCAGTACTTC. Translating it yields CASSERETGGYEQYF.

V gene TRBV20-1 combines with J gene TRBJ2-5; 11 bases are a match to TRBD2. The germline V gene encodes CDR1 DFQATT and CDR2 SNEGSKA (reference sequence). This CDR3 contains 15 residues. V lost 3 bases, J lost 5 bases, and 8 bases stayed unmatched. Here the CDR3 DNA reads TGCAGTGCTAGTGGTAGCGGGAGGGAAAGGGAGACCCAGTACTTC. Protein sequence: CSASGSGRERETQYF.

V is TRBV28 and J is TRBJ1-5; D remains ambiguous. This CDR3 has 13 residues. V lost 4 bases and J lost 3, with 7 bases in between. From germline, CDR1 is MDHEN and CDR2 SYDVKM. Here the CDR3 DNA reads TGTGCCAGCAGTTCTCAGAACAATCAGCCCCAGCATTTT. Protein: CASSSQNNQPQHF.

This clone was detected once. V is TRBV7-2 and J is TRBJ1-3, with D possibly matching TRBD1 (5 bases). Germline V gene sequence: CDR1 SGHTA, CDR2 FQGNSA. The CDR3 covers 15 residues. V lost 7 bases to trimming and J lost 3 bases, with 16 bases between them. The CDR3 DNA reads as TGTGCCAGCACCGTAATGGGGGGATATGGAAACACCATATATTTT. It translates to CASTVMGGYGNTIYF. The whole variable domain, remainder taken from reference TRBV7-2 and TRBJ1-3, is GAGVSQSPSNKVTEKGKDVELRCDPISGHTALYWYRQSLGQGLEFLIYFQGNSAPDKSGLPSDRFSAERTGGSVSTLTIQRTQQEDSAVYLCASTVMGGYGNTIYFGEGSWLTVV.